This section outlines one T cell receptor (beta chain) sequence together with its context. The method was immunoSEQ multiplex PCR; TCRdb's version includes in-frame clones alone and lacks a portion of them. The sample has under 40,000 clones, about 85% seen once; the top ten hold 0.95% to 1.5%. This sample was included in a study of PD-1 blockade in classical Hodgkin lymphoma. This CDR3 has 15 amino acids. V lost 0 bases to trimming and J lost 4 bases, with 10 bases between them. The V gene's germline CDR1 is SGDLS and CDR2 YYNGEE. Time point meaning: newly diagnosed, previously untreated cHL patient sample. Thawed PBMCs were the source of CD4+ T cells, purified by magnetic negative selection. The comparison group had newly diagnosed, previously untreated classical Hodgkin lymphoma.

The J gene is TRBJ2-2, the V gene TRBV9; maybe TRBD2 (5 bases). The receptor comes from a human donor with classical Hodgkin lymphoma. Sequencing was carried out using CD4+ T cells from blood. CDR3 coding DNA: TGTGCCAGCAGCGTAGCAAGCGGAAGCACCGGGGAGCTGTTTTTT. Translation: CASSVASGSTGELFF.